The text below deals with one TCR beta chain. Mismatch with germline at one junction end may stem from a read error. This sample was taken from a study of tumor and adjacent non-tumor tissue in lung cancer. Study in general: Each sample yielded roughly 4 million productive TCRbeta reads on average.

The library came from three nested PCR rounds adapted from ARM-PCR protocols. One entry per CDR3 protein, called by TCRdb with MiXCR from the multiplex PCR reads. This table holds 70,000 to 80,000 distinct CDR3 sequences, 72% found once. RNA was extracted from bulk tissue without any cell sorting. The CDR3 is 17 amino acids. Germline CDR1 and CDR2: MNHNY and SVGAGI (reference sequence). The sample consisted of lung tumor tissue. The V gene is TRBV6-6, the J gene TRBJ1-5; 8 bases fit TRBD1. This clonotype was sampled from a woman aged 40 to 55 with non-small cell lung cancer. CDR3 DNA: TGTGCCAGCATTATACGAAAAGGACAGGGCGAACATCAGCCCCAACATTTT. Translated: CASIIRKGQGEHQPQHF.